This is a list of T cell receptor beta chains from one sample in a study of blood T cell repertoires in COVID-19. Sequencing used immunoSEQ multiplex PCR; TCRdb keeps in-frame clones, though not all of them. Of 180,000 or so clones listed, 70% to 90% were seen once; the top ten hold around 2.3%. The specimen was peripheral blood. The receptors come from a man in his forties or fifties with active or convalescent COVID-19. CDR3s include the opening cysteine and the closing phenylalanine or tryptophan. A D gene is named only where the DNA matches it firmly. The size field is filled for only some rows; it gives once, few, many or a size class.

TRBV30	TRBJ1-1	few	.	CAWTRAGTEAFF	TGTGCCTGGACGAGGGCGGGAACTGAAGCTTTCTTT
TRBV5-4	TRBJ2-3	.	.	CASSSDRYTDTQYF	TGTGCCAGCAGCTCGGACAGATACACAGATACGCAGTATTTT
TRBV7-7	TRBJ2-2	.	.	CASSLASTGELFF	TGTGCTAGCAGCTTAGCTAGCACCGGGGAGCTGTTTTTT
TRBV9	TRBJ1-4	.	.	CASSAEDSEKLFF	TGTGCCAGCAGCGCAGAGGACAGTGAAAAACTGTTTTTT
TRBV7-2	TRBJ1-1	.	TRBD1	CASSSWAGGNTEAFF	TGTGCCAGCAGCTCCTGGGCAGGGGGGAACACTGAAGCTTTCTTT
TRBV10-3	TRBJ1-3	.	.	CAISSVNGNTIYF	TGTGCCATCAGCTCGGTGAACGGAAACACCATATATTTT
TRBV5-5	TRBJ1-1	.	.	CASSLVVGVGAFF	TGTGCCAGCAGCTTGGTTGTAGGGGTGGGAGCTTTCTTT
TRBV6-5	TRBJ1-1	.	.	CASSYSRVNTEAFF	TGTGCCAGCAGTTACTCTCGGGTTAACACTGAAGCTTTCTTT
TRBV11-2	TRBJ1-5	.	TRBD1	CASSLTGGFNQPQHF	TGTGCCAGCAGCTTGACAGGGGGATTCAATCAGCCCCAGCATTTT
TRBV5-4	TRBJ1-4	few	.	CASSAGVGRAHEKLFF	TGTGCCAGCAGCGCTGGGGTCGGCAGGGCACACGAAAAACTGTTTTTT
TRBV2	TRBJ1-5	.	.	CASSEEVGAQPQHF	TGTGCCAGCAGTGAAGAGGTAGGGGCTCAGCCCCAGCATTTT
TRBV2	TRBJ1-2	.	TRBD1	CASSRDRVNYGYTF	TGTGCCAGCAGCCGGGACAGAGTTAACTATGGCTACACCTTC
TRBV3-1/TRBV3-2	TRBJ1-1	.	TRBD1	CASSARQGTEAFF	TGTGCCAGCAGCGCACGACAGGGCACTGAAGCTTTCTTT
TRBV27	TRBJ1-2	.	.	CASSAGPIYGYTF	TGTGCCAGCAGTGCGGGCCCCATCTATGGCTACACCTTC
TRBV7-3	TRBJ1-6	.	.	CASSLHPRGDLTPLHF	TGTGCCAGCAGCCTGCACCCCCGCGGGGATTTGACACCCCTCCACTTT
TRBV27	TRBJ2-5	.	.	CASSFLGGQETQYF	TGTGCCAGCAGTTTCCTCGGGGGACAAGAGACCCAGTACTTC
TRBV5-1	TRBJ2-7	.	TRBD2	CASSFRTSGGEAFYEQYF	TGCGCCAGCAGCTTTCGGACTAGCGGGGGGGAGGCGTTCTACGAGCAGTACTTC
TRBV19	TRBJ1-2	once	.	CASSISGTTATFGYTF	TGTGCCAGTAGTATTTCGGGAACCACAGCAACGTTCGGCTACACCTTC
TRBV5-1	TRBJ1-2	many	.	CASSDVRTAYGYTF	TGCGCCAGCAGCGATGTCAGGACAGCTTATGGCTACACCTTC
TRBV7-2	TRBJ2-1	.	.	CASSPSSGNEQFF	TGTGCCAGCAGCCCCTCCTCAGGGAATGAGCAGTTCTTC
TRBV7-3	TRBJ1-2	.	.	CASSLRGRTDYGYTF	TGTGCCAGCAGCTTAAGAGGCAGGACAGACTATGGCTACACCTTC
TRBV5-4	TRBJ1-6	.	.	CASSLQGKINSPLHF	TGTGCCAGCAGCTTGCAGGGGAAGATCAATTCACCCCTCCACTTT
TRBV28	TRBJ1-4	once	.	CASSRPRIGTNEKLFF	TGTGCCAGCAGCCGCCCAAGAATCGGAACTAATGAAAAACTGTTTTTT
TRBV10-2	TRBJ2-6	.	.	CASTKRAGTGANVLTF	TGCGCCAGCACGAAGCGGGCAGGGACTGGGGCCAACGTCCTGACTTTC
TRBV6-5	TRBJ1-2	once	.	CASSQTGLAGYTF	TGTGCCAGCAGCCAAACAGGGCTGGCTGGCTACACCTTC
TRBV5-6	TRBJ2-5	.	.	CASSRGLHGETQYF	TGTGCCAGCAGCCGAGGACTCCATGGAGAGACCCAGTACTTC
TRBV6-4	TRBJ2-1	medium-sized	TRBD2	CASSDSGGAYNEQFF	TGTGCCAGCAGTGACTCGGGGGGGGCCTACAATGAGCAGTTCTTC
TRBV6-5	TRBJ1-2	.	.	CASSRGIRGGYTF	TGTGCCAGCAGTAGGGGGATCCGGGGTGGCTACACCTTC
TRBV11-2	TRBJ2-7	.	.	CASSLATPPYEQYF	TGTGCCAGCAGCTTAGCAACACCCCCATACGAGCAGTACTTC
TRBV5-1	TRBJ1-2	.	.	CASSLERFGNRAGGNYGYTF	TGCGCCAGCAGCTTGGAACGCTTCGGGAACCGTGCCGGGGGTAACTATGGCTACACCTTC
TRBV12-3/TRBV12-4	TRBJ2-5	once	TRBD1	CASSFSGGETQYF	TGTGCCAGCAGTTTTTCAGGGGGAGAGACCCAGTACTTC
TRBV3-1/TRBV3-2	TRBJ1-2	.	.	CASSQGYTGQGYTF	TGTGCCAGCAGCCAAGGCTATACGGGTCAGGGCTACACCTTC
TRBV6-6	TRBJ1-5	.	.	CASSYSGGPGPQHF	TGTGCCAGCAGTTACTCAGGCGGCCCGGGGCCCCAGCATTTT
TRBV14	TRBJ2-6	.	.	CASSLRGLKDGANVLTF	TGTGCCAGCAGCCTCAGGGGACTAAAAGATGGGGCCAACGTCCTGACTTTC
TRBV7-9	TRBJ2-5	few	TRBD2	CASSPPLAGDRETQYF	TGTGCCAGCAGCCCGCCCCTAGCGGGGGACCGAGAGACCCAGTACTTC
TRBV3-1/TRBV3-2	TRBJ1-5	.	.	CASSPSQGSNQPQHF	TGTGCCAGCAGCCCTTCTCAGGGATCCAATCAGCCCCAGCATTTT
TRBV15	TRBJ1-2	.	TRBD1	CATSRDRGPFGYGYTF	TGTGCCACCAGCAGGGACAGGGGGCCTTTTGGCTATGGCTACACCTTC
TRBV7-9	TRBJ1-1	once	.	CASSLDAVNTEAFF	TGTGCCAGCAGCTTAGACGCAGTCAACACTGAAGCTTTCTTT
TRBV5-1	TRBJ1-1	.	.	CASREVSMNTEAFF	TGCGCCAGCAGGGAGGTCAGCATGAACACTGAAGCTTTCTTT
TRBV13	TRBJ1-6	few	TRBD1	CASSQGGSPLHF	TGTGCCAGCAGCCAGGGGGGTTCACCCCTCCACTTT
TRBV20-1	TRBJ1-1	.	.	CGQGGDTEAFF	TGCGGCCAGGGCGGGGACACTGAAGCTTTCTTT
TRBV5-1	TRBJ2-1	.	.	CASSLARTNEQFF	TGCGCCAGCAGCTTGGCCAGGACTAATGAGCAGTTCTTC
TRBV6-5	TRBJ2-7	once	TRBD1	CASSYGQGAYEQYF	TGTGCCAGCAGTTACGGACAGGGGGCCTACGAGCAGTACTTC
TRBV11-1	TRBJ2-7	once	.	CASSLRGGLGEQYF	TGTGCCAGCAGCTTACGCGGGGGCCTCGGCGAGCAGTACTTC
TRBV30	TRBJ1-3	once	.	CAWSPDRSNTIYF	TGTGCCTGGAGTCCCGACCGTAGCAACACCATATATTTT
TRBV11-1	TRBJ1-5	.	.	CASSSGGTVNQPQHF	TGTGCCAGCAGCTCCGGAGGGACGGTCAATCAGCCCCAGCATTTT
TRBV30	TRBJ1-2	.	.	CAWSAVAYGYTF	TGTGCCTGGAGTGCAGTTGCCTATGGCTACACCTTC
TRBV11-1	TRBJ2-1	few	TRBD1	CASSLDRGRYNEQFF	TGTGCCAGCAGCTTGGACAGGGGGCGGTACAATGAGCAGTTCTTC
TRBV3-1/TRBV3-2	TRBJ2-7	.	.	CASSQARGDLKKHEQYF	TGTGCCAGCAGCCAGGCCAGGGGGGACTTAAAAAAACACGAGCAGTACTTC
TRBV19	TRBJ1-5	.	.	CASSWNRGSNQPQHF	TGTGCCAGTAGTTGGAATAGGGGTAGCAATCAGCCCCAGCATTTT
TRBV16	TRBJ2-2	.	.	CASSQRQGSTGELFF	TGTGCCAGCAGCCAACGGCAGGGGAGCACCGGGGAGCTGTTTTTT
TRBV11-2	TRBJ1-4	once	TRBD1	CASSRNRGHDEKLFF	TGTGCCAGCAGCCGTAACAGGGGTCACGATGAAAAACTGTTTTTT
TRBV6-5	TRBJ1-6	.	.	CASRGQGNSPLHF	TGTGCCAGCAGAGGGCAGGGTAATTCACCCCTCCACTTT
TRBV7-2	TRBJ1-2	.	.	CATRRGAGGYTF	TGTGCCACTCGTCGGGGGGCCGGGGGCTACACCTTC
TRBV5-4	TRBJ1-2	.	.	CASSLGQRGYTF	TGTGCCAGCAGCTTGGGGCAGAGGGGCTACACCTTC
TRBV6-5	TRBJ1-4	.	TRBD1	CASSWGDRGGEKLFF	TGTGCCAGCTCGTGGGGGGACAGGGGAGGTGAAAAACTGTTTTTT